This TCR beta chain was captured by sequencing in a study of cytomegalovirus exposure and HLA in healthy donors. The PCR used 60 Vbeta and 13 Jbeta primers. TCRdb's table, derived via immunoSEQ multiplex PCR, lists solely in-frame clones and lacks some. The profile shows about 120,000 clones, 80% to 85% of them singletons. A word on this clone: The antigen is undetermined.

Study observations and caveats: Near-uniform donor sequencing depth was presumed by presence/absence analyses. Reports credit the classifier with highly specific, highly sensitive diagnosis of cytomegalovirus status.

Germline CDR1 LNHDA, CDR2 SQIVND (reference sequence). The V gene end was trimmed by 5 bases and the J gene end by 4 bases; junction bases not matched to a gene: 4. This CDR3 is 14 amino acids long. This chain uses TRBV19 with TRBJ2-2; 7 nucleotides line up with TRBD2. The receptor was isolated from a woman in her twenties or thirties in good health and CMV-seronegative. Sequencing was done on a sample of PBMCs. The CDR3 DNA sequence: TGTGCCAGTAGTTTTCTAGCGGCCACCGGGGAGCTGTTTTTT. Amino acids: CASSFLAATGELFF.